This T cell receptor beta chain was recorded in a study of T cell responses to AZD1222 COVID-19 vaccine. As concerns this clone: Its antigen is currently unknown.

The CDR3 extends over 11 amino acids. The V end lost 1 base, the J end lost 4 bases, and 0 bases lay between the germline ends. Germline assignment: CDR1 PRHDT and CDR2 FYEKMQ (reference sequence). Produced via immunoSEQ multiplex PCR; TCRdb's table is partial and in-frame only. The table includes 90,000 to 150,000 clones, roughly 88% detected once. Points from the study as a whole: Nearly half of spike-specific TCRs reportedly target unmutated variant regions. Donors were largely white British and mainly female; clonal diversity was possibly underestimated. Spike-specific TCR depth and breadth grew after two AZD1222 doses. CD4 TCRs associated with vaccination spanned spike, dominating at 160-218 and 743-854.

Specimen: peripheral blood, collected on day 0 of AZD1222 vaccination. The V gene is TRBV13, the J gene TRBJ2-3, with D uncertain. The sequence derives from an adult in good health. The CDR3 bases are TGTGCCAGCAGCTTAGCAGATACGCAGTATTTT. Translation: CASSLADTQYF.